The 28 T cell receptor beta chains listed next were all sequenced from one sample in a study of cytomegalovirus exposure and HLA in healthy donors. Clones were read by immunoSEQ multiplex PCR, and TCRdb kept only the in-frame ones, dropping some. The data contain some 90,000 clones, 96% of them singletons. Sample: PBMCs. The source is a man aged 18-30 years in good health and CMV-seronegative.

In DNA, the CDR3 is TGTGCCAGCCAGGGAGGCTACGAGCAGTACTTC. Translated, it gives CASQGGYEQYF. J is TRBJ2-7 and V is TRBV28; possible D gene TRBD2, 6 bases. Germline assignment: CDR1 MDHEN and CDR2 SYDVKM. This CDR3 has 11 amino acids. Deletions cut 8 bases from V and 3 bases from J, with 8 bases between.

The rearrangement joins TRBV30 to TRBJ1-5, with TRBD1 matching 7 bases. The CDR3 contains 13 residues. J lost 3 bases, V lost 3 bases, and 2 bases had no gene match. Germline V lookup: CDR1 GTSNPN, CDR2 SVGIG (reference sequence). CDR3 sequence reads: CAWRTGFNQPQHF. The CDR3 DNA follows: TGTGCCTGGAGGACAGGGTTCAATCAGCCCCAGCATTTT.

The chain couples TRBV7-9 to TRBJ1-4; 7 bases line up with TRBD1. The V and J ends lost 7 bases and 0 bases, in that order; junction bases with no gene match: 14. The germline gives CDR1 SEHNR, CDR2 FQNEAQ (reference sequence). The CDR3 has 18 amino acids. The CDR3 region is CASKGGGDEDATNEKLFF. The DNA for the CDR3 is TGTGCCAGCAAAGGGGGCGGCGACGAAGATGCAACTAATGAAAAACTGTTTTTT.

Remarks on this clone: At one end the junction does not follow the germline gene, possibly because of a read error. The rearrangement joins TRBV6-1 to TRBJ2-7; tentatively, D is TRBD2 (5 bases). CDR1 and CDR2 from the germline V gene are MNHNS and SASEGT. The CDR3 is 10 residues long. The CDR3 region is CASSVLGMIF. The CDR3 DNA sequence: TGTGCCAGCAGTGTACTAGGTATGATCTTC.

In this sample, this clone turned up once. CDR3 in DNA: TGCGCCAGCAGCCAAGAGGCGGCGGGGGGGAAGCTCTACGAGCAGTACGTC. As protein: CASSQEAAGGKLYEQYV. The chain couples TRBV4-1 to TRBJ2-7; TRBD2 matches 9 bases. The CDR3 loop spans 17 amino acids. The V gene end was trimmed by 0 bases and the J gene end by 3 bases; junction bases not matched to a gene: 9. Germline CDR1 is MGHRA and CDR2 is YSYEKL.

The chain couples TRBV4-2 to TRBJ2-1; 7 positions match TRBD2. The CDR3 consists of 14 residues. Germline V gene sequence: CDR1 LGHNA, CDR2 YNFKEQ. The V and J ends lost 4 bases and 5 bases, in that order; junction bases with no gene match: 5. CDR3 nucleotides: TGTGCCAGCAGCCGGGGGAGGGGCGACAATGAGCAGTTCTTC. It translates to CASSRGRGDNEQFF.

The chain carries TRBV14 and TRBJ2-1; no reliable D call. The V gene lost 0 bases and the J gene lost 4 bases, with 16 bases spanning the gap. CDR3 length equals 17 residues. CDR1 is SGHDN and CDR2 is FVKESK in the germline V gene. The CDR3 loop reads CASSQDKGWSGYNEQFF. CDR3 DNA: TGTGCCAGCAGCCAAGATAAAGGTTGGAGTGGATACAATGAGCAGTTCTTC.

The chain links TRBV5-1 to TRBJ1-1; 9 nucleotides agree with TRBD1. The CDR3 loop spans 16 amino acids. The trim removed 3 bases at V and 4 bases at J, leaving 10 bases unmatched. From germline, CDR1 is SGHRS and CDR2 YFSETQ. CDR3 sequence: CASSSENRGRGTEAFF. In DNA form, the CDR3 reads TGCGCCAGCAGCTCGGAAAACAGGGGGCGTGGCACTGAAGCTTTCTTT.

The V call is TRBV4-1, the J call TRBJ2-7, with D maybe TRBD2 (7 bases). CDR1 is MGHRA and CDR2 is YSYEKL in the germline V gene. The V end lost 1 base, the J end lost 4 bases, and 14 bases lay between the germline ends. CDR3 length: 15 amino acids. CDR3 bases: TGCGCCAGCAGCCAAGGTATACAGGGAGGGTACGAGCAGTACTTC. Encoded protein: CASSQGIQGGYEQYF.

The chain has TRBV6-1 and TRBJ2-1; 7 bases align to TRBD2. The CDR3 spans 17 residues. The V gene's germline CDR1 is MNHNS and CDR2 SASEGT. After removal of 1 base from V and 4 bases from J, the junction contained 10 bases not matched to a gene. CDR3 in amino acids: CASSEERLADLYNEQFF. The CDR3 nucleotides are TGTGCCAGCAGTGAAGAGAGGCTAGCGGACCTTTACAATGAGCAGTTCTTC.

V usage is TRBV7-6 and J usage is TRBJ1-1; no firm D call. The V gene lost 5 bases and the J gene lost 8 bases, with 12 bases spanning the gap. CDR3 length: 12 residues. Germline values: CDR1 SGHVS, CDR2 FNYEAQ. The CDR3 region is CASSRRGGEAFF. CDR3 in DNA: TGTGCCAGCAGCCGCCGCGGCGGGGAAGCTTTCTTT.

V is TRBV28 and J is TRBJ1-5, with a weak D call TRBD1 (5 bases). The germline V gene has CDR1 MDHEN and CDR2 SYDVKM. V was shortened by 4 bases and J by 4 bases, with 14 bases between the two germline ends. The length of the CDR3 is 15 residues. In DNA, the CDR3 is TGTGCCAGCAGTTCCCGGGGGTTCCGGAATCAGCCCCAGCATTTT. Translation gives CASSSRGFRNQPQHF. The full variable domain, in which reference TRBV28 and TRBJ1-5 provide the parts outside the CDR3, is DVKVTQSSRYLVKRTGEKVFLECVQDMDHENMFWYRQDPGLGLRLIYFSYDVKMKEKGDIPEGYSVSREKKERFSLILESASTNQTSMYLCASSSRGFRNQPQHFGDGTRLSIL.

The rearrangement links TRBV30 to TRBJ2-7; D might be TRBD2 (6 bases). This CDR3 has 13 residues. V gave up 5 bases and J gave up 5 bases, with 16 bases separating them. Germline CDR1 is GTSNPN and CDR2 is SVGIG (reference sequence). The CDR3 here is CAWGIGGFHEQYF. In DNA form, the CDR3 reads TGTGCCTGGGGAATTGGGGGGTTTCACGAGCAGTACTTC.

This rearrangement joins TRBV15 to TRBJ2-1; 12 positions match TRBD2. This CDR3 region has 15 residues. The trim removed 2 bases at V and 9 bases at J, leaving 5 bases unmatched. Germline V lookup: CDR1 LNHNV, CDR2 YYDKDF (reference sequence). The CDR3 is CATSRRTSGTPEQFF. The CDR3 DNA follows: TGTGCCACCAGCAGAAGGACTAGCGGGACACCTGAGCAGTTCTTC.

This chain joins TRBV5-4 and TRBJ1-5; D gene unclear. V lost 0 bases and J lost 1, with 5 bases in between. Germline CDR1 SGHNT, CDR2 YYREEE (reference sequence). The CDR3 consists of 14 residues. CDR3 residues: CASSLERSNQPQHF. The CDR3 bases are TGTGCCAGCAGCTTGGAACGGAGCAATCAGCCCCAGCATTTT.

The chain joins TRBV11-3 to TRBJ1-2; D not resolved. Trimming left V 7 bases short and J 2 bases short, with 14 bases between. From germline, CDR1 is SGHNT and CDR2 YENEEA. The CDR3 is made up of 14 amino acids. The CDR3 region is CASTPTAQNYGYTF. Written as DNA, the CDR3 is TGTGCCAGCACCCCCACGGCACAGAACTATGGCTACACCTTC.

CDR3 DNA: TGTGCCAGCAGCTTGGATCTGGGGGCCGGAAACACCATATATTTT. It encodes CASSLDLGAGNTIYF. This chain joins TRBV5-4 and TRBJ1-3; D might be TRBD1 (6 bases). V lost 0 bases to trimming and J lost 4 bases, with 11 bases between them. Per the germline V gene, CDR1 is SGHNT and CDR2 is YYREEE (reference sequence). The CDR3 is made up of 15 amino acids.

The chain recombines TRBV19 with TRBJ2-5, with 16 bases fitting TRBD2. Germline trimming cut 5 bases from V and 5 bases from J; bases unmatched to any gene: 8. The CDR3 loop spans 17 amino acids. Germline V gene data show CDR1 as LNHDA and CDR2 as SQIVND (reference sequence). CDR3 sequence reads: CASSPGTSGRASETQYF. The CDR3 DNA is TGTGCCAGTAGTCCCGGGACTAGCGGGAGGGCCTCGGAGACCCAGTACTTC.

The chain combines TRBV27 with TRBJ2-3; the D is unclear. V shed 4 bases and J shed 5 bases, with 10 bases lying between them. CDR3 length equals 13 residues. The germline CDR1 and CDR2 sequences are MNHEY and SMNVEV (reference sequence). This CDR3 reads CASSSARRDTQYF. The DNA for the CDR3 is TGTGCCAGCAGTTCGGCTAGGAGAGATACGCAGTATTTT.

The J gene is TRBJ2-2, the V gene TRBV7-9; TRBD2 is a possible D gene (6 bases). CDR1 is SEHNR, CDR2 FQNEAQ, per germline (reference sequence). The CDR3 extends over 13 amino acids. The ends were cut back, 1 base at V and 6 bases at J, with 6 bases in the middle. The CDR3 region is CASSLGGAGELFF. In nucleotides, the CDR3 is TGTGCCAGCAGCTTAGGGGGGGCCGGGGAGCTGTTTTTT.

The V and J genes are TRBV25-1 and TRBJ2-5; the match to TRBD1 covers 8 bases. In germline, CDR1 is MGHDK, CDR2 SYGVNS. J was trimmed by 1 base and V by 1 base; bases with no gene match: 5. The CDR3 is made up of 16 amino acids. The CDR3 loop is CASSEFETGAQETQYF. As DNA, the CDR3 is TGTGCCAGCAGTGAATTCGAGACAGGGGCCCAAGAGACCCAGTACTTC.

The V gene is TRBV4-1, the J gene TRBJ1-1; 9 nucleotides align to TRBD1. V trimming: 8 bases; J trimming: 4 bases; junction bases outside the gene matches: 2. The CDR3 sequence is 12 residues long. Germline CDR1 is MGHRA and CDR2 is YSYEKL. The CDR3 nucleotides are TGCGCCAGCCGACAGGGGGGCACTGAAGCTTTCTTT. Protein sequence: CASRQGGTEAFF.

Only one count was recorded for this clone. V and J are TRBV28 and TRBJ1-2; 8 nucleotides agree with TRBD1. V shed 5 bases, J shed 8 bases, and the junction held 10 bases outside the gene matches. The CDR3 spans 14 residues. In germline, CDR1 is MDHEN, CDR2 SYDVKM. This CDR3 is CASSQDRVWRGYTF. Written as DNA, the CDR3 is TGTGCCAGCAGTCAGGACAGGGTCTGGCGCGGCTACACCTTC.

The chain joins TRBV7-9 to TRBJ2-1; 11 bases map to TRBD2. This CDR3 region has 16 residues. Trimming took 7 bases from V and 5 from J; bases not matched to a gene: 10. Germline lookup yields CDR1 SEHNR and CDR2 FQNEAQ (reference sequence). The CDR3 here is CASTLSGRAVDNEQFF. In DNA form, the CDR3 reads TGTGCCAGCACCCTTAGCGGGAGGGCCGTCGACAATGAGCAGTTCTTC.

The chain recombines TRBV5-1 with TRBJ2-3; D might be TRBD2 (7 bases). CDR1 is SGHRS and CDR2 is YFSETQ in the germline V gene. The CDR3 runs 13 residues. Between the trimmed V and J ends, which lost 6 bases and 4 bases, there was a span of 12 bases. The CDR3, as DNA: TGCGCCAGCACGCAGGGGAGGGCAGATACGCAGTATTTT. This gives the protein CASTQGRADTQYF.

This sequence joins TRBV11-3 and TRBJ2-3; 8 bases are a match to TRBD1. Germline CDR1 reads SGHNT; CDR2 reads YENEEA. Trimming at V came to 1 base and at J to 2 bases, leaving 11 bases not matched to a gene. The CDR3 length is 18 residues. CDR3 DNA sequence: TGTGCCAGCAGCTTAGTGGTATCGGGACAGGTCCTCACAGATACGCAGTATTTT. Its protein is CASSLVVSGQVLTDTQYF.

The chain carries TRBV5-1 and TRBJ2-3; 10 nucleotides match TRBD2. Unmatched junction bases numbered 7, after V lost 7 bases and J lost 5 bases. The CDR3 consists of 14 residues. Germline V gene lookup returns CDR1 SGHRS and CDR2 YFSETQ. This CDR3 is CASGASGSGDTQYF. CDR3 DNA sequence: TGCGCCAGCGGGGCTAGCGGGAGTGGAGATACGCAGTATTTT.

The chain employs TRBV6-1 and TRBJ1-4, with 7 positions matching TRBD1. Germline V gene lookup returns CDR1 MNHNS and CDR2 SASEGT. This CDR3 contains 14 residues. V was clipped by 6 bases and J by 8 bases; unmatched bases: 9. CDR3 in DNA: TGTGCCAGCAGCCTCGACAGGGTGGACGAAAAACTGTTTTTT. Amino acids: CASSLDRVDEKLFF.